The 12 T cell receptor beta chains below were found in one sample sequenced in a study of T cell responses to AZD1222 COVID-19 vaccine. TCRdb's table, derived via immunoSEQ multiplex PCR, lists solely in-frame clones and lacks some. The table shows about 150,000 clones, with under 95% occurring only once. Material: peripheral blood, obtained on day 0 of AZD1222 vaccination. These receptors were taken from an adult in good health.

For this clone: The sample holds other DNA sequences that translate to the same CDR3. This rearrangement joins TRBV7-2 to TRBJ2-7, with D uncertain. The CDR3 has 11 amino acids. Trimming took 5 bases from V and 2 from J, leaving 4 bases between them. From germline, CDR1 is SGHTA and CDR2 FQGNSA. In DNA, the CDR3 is TGTGCCAGCAGCCCGGCCTACGAGCAGTACTTC. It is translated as CASSPAYEQYF. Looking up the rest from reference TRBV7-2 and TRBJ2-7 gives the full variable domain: GAGVSQSPSNKVTEKGKDVELRCDPISGHTALYWYRQSLGQGLEFLIYFQGNSAPDKSGLPSDRFSAERTGGSVSTLTIQRTQQEDSAVYLCASSPAYEQYFGPGTRLTVT.

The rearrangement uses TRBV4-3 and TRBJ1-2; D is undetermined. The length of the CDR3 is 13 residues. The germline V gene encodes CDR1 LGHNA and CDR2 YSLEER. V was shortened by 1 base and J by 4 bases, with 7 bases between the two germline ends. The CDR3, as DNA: TGCGCCAGCAGCCAAGTCACGGGCTATGGCTACACCTTC. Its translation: CASSQVTGYGYTF.

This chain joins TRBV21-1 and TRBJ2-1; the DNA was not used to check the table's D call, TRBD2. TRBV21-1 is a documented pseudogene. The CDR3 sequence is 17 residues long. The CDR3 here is CASSKGTRGGPYNEQFF. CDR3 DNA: TGTGCCAGCAGCAAAGGCACTCGCGGGGGCCCCTACAATGAGCAGTTCTTC.

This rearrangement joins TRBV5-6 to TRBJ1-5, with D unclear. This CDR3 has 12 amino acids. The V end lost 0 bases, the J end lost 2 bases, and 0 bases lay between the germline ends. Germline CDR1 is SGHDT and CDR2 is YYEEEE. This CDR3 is CASSLGNQPQHF. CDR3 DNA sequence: TGTGCCAGCAGCTTGGGCAATCAGCCCCAGCATTTT.

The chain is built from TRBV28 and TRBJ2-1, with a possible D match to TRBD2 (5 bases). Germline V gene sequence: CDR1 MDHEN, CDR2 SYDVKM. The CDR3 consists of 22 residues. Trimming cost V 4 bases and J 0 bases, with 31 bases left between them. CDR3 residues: CASSSSRGPGERSESSYNEQFF. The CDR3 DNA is TGTGCCAGCAGTTCGTCACGGGGTCCGGGTGAGCGGAGTGAGAGCTCCTACAATGAGCAGTTCTTC.

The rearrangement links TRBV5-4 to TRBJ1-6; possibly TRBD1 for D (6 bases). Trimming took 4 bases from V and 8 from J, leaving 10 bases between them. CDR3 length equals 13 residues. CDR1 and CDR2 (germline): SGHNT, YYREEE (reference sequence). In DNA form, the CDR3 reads TGTGCCAGCAGCGGGGGCTGGGATTCACCCCTCCACTTT. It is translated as CASSGGWDSPLHF.

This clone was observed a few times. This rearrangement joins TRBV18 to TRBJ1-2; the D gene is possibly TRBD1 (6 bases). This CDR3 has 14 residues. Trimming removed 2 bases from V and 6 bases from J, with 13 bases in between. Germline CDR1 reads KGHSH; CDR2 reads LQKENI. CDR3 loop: CASSPARGGHGYTF. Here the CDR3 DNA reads TGTGCCAGCTCACCAGCTCGCGGGGGCCATGGCTACACCTTC.

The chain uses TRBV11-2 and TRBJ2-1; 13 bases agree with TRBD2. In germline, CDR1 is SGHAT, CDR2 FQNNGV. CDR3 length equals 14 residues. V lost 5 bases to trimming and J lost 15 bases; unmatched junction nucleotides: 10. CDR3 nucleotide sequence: TGTGCCAGCAGCCCTCGGACTAGCGGGGGCCACGGGTTCTTC. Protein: CASSPRTSGGHGFF.

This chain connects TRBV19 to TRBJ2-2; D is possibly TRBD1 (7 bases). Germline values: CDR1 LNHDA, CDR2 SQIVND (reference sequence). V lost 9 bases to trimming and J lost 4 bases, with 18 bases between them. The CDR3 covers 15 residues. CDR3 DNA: TGTGCCAGCGAGGGGGCGGGATGGGCCACCGGGGAGCTGTTTTTT. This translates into CASEGAGWATGELFF. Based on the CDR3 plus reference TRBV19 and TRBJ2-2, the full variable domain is DGGITQSPKYLFRKEGQNVTLSCEQNLNHDAMYWYRQDPGQGLRLIYYSQIVNDFQKGDIAEGYSVSREKKESFPLTVTSAQKNPTAFYLCASEGAGWATGELFFGEGSRLTVL.

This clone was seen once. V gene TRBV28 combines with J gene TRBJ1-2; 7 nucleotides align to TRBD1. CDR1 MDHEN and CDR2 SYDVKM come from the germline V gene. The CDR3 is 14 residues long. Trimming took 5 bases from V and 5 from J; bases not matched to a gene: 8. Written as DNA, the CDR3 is TGTGCCAGCAGTCGGGGTGGACAGGTTTATGGCTACACCTTC. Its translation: CASSRGGQVYGYTF.

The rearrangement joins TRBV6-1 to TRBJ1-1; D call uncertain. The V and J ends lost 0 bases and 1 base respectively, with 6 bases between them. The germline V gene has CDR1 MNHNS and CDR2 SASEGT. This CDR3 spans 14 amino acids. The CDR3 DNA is TGTGCCAGCAGTGAAGCAAGAGGGAACACTGAAGCTTTCTTT. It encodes CASSEARGNTEAFF.

This chain's CDR3 is CSASDKFNQPQHF. CDR3 bases: TGCAGTGCTAGTGACAAATTTAATCAGCCCCAGCATTTT. J is TRBJ1-5 and V is TRBV20-1; D not resolved. The germline V gene encodes CDR1 DFQATT and CDR2 SNEGSKA (reference sequence). CDR3 length: 13 amino acids. V shed 3 bases and J shed 4 bases, with 10 bases lying between them.